This T cell receptor beta chain was sequenced for a study of blood T cell repertoires in COVID-19. Turning to the study itself: Spain, Italy and the United States supplied samples that represented acute and convalescent COVID-19.

Sequencing used immunoSEQ multiplex PCR; TCRdb keeps in-frame clones, though not all of them. This sample has 95,000 to 150,000 clones, with about 80% found just once. CDR3 length equals 13 residues. The germline CDR1 and CDR2 sequences are SGHKS and YYEKEE (reference sequence). V was clipped by 4 bases and J by 9 bases, with 15 bases between them. The TCR was taken from a man in his fifties or sixties with acute or convalescent COVID-19. The sample taken for sequencing was peripheral blood. V usage is TRBV5-5 and J usage is TRBJ2-3, with D hard to call. CDR3 nucleotide sequence: TGTGCCAGCAGCACCTCCTTAGTCCCAACGCAGTATTTT. Its protein product is CASSTSLVPTQYF.